The rows below give T cell receptor beta chains drawn from one sample of a study of blood T cells in healthy people across ages. From the 5' RACE reads, TCRdb called clonotypes with MiXCR, one entry per CDR3 protein. The data hold around 900,000 distinct CDR3 sequences, with about 53% observed a single time. Sequencing was performed on blood. All receptors come from a woman in her fifties or sixties in good health. Both conserved end residues are part of each CDR3. A D gene is named only where the DNA matches it firmly. Where a row states a size, it is once, few, many or the class of an expanded clone; other rows omit it.

CASSPPQGRPYNEQYF	TGCGCCAGCAGCCCCCCACAGGGACGACCCTACAATGAGCAGTACTTC	.	.	TRBV5-1	TRBJ2-7
CSARDHGEAQYF	TGCAGTGCTAGAGATCACGGAGAGGCCCAGTACTTC	.	.	TRBV20-1	TRBJ2-5
CASRPMGEAKNIQYF	TGTGCCAGCAGACCGATGGGGGAGGCCAAAAACATTCAGTACTTC	.	many	TRBV6-5	TRBJ2-4
CASSYSVARSSCEQYF	TGTGCCAGCAGTTACTCAGTAGCCCGGAGCTCCTGCGAGCAGTACTTC	.	once	TRBV6-6	TRBJ2-7
CASSPDGLAGYNEQFF	TGCGCCAGCAGCCCGGACGGACTAGCGGGATACAATGAGCAGTTCTTC	TRBD2	.	TRBV5-1	TRBJ2-1
CASTGTSGRGEQFF	TGTGCCAGCACCGGGACTAGCGGGAGGGGTGAGCAGTTCTTC	TRBD2	.	TRBV2	TRBJ2-1
CAWSVSGAGETQYF	TGTGCCTGGAGTGTATCCGGGGCGGGGGAGACCCAGTACTTC	.	.	TRBV30	TRBJ2-5
CASSHYEAYEQYF	TGCGCCAGCAGCCACTACGAAGCCTACGAGCAGTACTTC	.	.	TRBV4-3	TRBJ2-7
CVSSQELAGTTDTQYF	TGTGTCAGCAGCCAAGAACTAGCGGGAACCACAGATACGCAGTATTTT	TRBD2	.	TRBV4-2	TRBJ2-3
CSAGGTNYGYTF	TGCAGTGCCGGAGGGACTAACTATGGCTACACCTTC	.	.	TRBV20-1	TRBJ1-2
CASAVAGGALETQYF	TGCGCCAGCGCCGTAGCGGGAGGGGCCCTAGAGACCCAGTACTTC	TRBD2	few	TRBV5-1	TRBJ2-5
CASSLWVGLHSGANVLTF	TGTGCCAGCAGTTTATGGGTTGGGCTCCACTCTGGGGCCAACGTCCTGACTTTC	.	.	TRBV28	TRBJ2-6
CSANDRVRQTQYF	TGCAGTGCTAATGACAGGGTCAGACAGACCCAGTACTTC	TRBD1	.	TRBV20-1	TRBJ2-5
CASSQGNLQETQYF	TGTGCCAGCAGCCAAGGAAACCTCCAAGAGACCCAGTACTTC	.	few	TRBV14	TRBJ2-5
CASSREGGQTQETQYF	TGTGCCAGCAGCCGAGAGGGGGGGCAGACACAAGAGACCCAGTACTTC	.	.	TRBV7-2	TRBJ2-5
CASSQDSNQADTQYF	TGTGCCAGCAGCCAGGACTCCAACCAGGCCGATACGCAGTATTTT	.	.	TRBV7-3	TRBJ2-3
CASSHIYPHSYEQYF	TGCGCCAGCAGCCACATCTACCCGCATTCCTACGAGCAGTACTTC	.	few	TRBV4-3	TRBJ2-7
CAAGLAGVAGANVLTF	TGTGCCGCCGGGCTAGCGGGAGTAGCTGGGGCCAACGTCCTGACTTTC	TRBD2	few	TRBV19	TRBJ2-6
CSVGGAGSGANVLTF	TGCAGCGTGGGGGGGGCCGGTTCTGGGGCCAACGTCCTGACTTTC	.	.	TRBV29-1	TRBJ2-6
CSASMGLGNNEQFF	TGCAGTGCTAGTATGGGACTCGGAAACAATGAGCAGTTCTTC	.	.	TRBV20-1	TRBJ2-1
CASSQTMSGWGYTF	TGTGCCAGCAGCCAGACGATGTCTGGGTGGGGCTACACCTTC	.	.	TRBV7-2	TRBJ1-2
CASYAGSRGTEAFF	TGCGCCAGCTACGCGGGGAGTCGAGGCACTGAAGCTTTCTTT	.	.	TRBV5-1	TRBJ1-1
CASSLLKTGMGEQFF	TGTGCCAGCAGTTTACTGAAGACAGGGATGGGTGAGCAGTTCTTC	TRBD1	once	TRBV28	TRBJ2-1
CASSAGNLGRAKNIQYF	TGCGCCAGCAGCGCGGGGAATCTCGGGAGGGCCAAAAACATTCAGTACTTC	TRBD2	.	TRBV4-1	TRBJ2-4
CSVSIGAAYEQYF	TGCAGTGTCTCCATCGGGGCCGCCTACGAGCAGTACTTC	.	.	TRBV20-1	TRBJ2-7
CASSQDSQGRYEQYF	TGCGCCAGCAGCCAAGATTCGCAGGGACGCTACGAGCAGTACTTC	.	.	TRBV4-3	TRBJ2-7
CASSLTGTSAYNEQFF	TGTGCCAGCAGCCTCACCGGGACTAGCGCCTACAATGAGCAGTTCTTC	TRBD2	.	TRBV5-5	TRBJ2-1
CAISDPRGTRGTDTQYF	TGTGCCATCAGTGACCCTCGGGGGACTCGGGGCACAGATACGCAGTATTTT	.	.	TRBV10-3	TRBJ2-3
CASSPGSEVEQFF	TGTGCCAGCAGCCCCGGGTCGGAGGTTGAGCAGTTCTTC	.	few	TRBV12-3/TRBV12-4	TRBJ2-1
CASSQTFTDTQYF	TGTGCCAGCAGCCAAACCTTCACAGATACGCAGTATTTT	.	few	TRBV7-2	TRBJ2-3
CATSRGPPGESTEQYF	TGTGCCACCAGCAGAGGCCCCCCGGGAGAGTCAACAGAGCAGTACTTC	.	many	TRBV15	TRBJ2-5
CASSGRAGGWNEQFF	TGTGCCAGCAGCGGGCGGGCAGGGGGCTGGAATGAGCAGTTCTTC	TRBD1	.	TRBV11-2	TRBJ2-1
CASTPGQGQETQYF	TGTGCCAGCACCCCAGGTCAAGGCCAAGAGACCCAGTACTTC	.	.	TRBV2	TRBJ2-5
CSARDSRGQETQYF	TGCAGTGCTAGAGATAGCCGGGGCCAAGAGACCCAGTACTTC	.	.	TRBV20-1	TRBJ2-5
CASKGGEKLFF	TGTGCCAGCAAAGGGGGAGAAAAACTGTTTTTT	.	.	TRBV25-1	TRBJ1-4
CASRKLADEQFF	TGTGCCAGCAGGAAACTAGCGGATGAGCAGTTCTTC	TRBD2	.	TRBV3-1	TRBJ2-1
CSARRDRGRVGFDNEQFF	TGCAGTGCTAGGCGGGACAGGGGGAGGGTGGGGTTCGACAATGAGCAGTTCTTC	TRBD1	.	TRBV20-1	TRBJ2-1
CSVESNSGRFTDTQYF	TGCAGCGTTGAATCAAATAGCGGGAGGTTTACAGATACGCAGTATTTT	TRBD2	.	TRBV29-1	TRBJ2-3
CSALAGTPKVQFF	TGCAGTGCCCTAGCCGGGACCCCAAAGGTTCAGTTCTTC	.	.	TRBV20-1	TRBJ2-1
CSAGRTNSPLHF	TGCAGTGCTGGTAGGACCAATTCACCCCTCCACTTT	.	few	TRBV20-1	TRBJ1-6
CASSPRVGGPSNEQFF	TGCGCCAGCAGCCCGAGGGTGGGAGGGCCGAGTAATGAGCAGTTCTTC	TRBD2	.	TRBV5-1	TRBJ2-1
CASSSNRGTEAFF	TGTGCCAGCAGTTCCAACAGGGGGACTGAAGCTTTCTTT	TRBD1	.	TRBV12-3/TRBV12-4	TRBJ1-1
CASSLGRRNYGYTF	TGTGCCAGCAGCTTAGGTCGGCGAAACTATGGCTACACCTTC	.	once	TRBV13	TRBJ1-2
CASNWTGSKGTQYF	TGTGCCAGCAACTGGACGGGCAGTAAAGGGACCCAGTACTTC	.	.	TRBV5-6	TRBJ2-5
CASSLLRRPDTQYF	TGTGCCAGCAGCCTTCTGCGGCGCCCAGATACGCAGTATTTT	.	.	TRBV2	TRBJ2-3
CACSLRAGGTTSDTQYF	TGTGCCTGCAGCTTACGCGCGGGAGGGACAACATCAGATACGCAGTATTTT	TRBD2	once	TRBV7-2	TRBJ2-3
CASRGLGGQGHGYTF	TGCGCCAGCAGAGGTCTGGGGGGACAGGGGCATGGCTACACCTTC	TRBD1	.	TRBV4-1	TRBJ1-2
CSVEGVGQGSYEQYF	TGCAGCGTTGAAGGGGTAGGACAGGGATCCTACGAGCAGTACTTC	TRBD1	.	TRBV29-1	TRBJ2-7
CATSSSRTGANVLTF	TGTGCCACCAGCTCAAGCCGTACTGGGGCCAACGTCCTGACTTTC	.	.	TRBV15	TRBJ2-6
CSVEDLSPKVSTDTQYF	TGCAGCGTTGAAGATCTTAGCCCTAAGGTCAGCACAGATACGCAGTATTTT	.	.	TRBV29-1	TRBJ2-3
CASSLPGLLGTDTQYF	TGTGCCAGCAGCTTACCGGGGCTGCTGGGCACAGATACGCAGTATTTT	.	few	TRBV28	TRBJ2-3
CASSVEGPLREQYF	TGTGCCAGCAGTGTCGAGGGTCCTCTCCGGGAGCAGTACTTC	.	.	TRBV5-4	TRBJ2-7
CASSTSEGGFNQPQHF	TGTGCCAGCAGCACAAGCGAGGGGGGATTTAATCAGCCCCAGCATTTT	.	few	TRBV9	TRBJ1-5